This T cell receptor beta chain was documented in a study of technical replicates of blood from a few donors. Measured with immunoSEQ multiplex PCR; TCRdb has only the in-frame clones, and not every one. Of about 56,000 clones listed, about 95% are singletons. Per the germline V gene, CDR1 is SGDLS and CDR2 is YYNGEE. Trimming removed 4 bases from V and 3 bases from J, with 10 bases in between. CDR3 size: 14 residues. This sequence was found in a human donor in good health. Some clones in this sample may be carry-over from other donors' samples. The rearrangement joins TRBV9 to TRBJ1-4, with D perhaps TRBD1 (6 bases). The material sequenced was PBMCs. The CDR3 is CASSRRTANEKLFF. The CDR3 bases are TGTGCCAGCAGCCGAAGGACAGCTAATGAAAAACTGTTTTTT.